The entry below describes one T cell receptor beta chain. The target antigen is unknown. These data come from a study of blood T cells in healthy people across ages. The CDR3 has 15 residues. Germline V gene data show CDR1 as KGHSH and CDR2 as LQKENI. V gave up 4 bases and J gave up 2 bases, with 13 bases separating them. Alongside a J-beta primer mix, a sample-barcoded 5' primer served in a second PCR lasting about 7 to 12 cycles. Template switching added a 12-random-nucleotide identifier to every cDNA molecule. Via MiXCR, TCRdb re-called the 5' RACE reads, giving one row per CDR3 protein. The sample includes about 730,000 distinct CDR3 sequences, 35% to 45% of them seen just once. Broader study findings: Diversity estimates from one million T cells were considered underestimates.

Extractions gave at least 6 micrograms of total RNA per sample. The clonotype comes from a woman in her sixties or seventies in good health. The material sequenced was blood. V gene TRBV18 combines with J gene TRBJ2-3; maybe TRBD1 (5 bases). The CDR3 region is CASSRTRQSTDTQYF. CDR3 nucleotides: TGTGCCAGCTCACGAACCCGACAGTCCACAGATACGCAGTATTTT.